Following are 10 T cell receptor beta chains from one sample sequenced in a study of T cell clonality in common variable immunodeficiency. Generated by immunoSEQ multiplex PCR, the TCRdb table keeps only in-frame clones and is missing some. The profile covers approximately 37,000 clones, none occurring a single time. Specimen: peripheral blood mononuclear cells. The receptors here all came from a person aged 18-69 years in good health.

The sample holds many counts of this clone. CDR3 bases read: TGTGCCTGGAGCCTTAACTACGAG. Translation: CAWSLNYE. The CDR3 in full is CAWSLNYEQYF. The chain employs TRBV30 and TRBJ2-7; no clear D gene. The read finishes 3 residues shy of the CDR3 end, and the germline J gene is used to complete it. The CDR3 has 11 residues. V was shortened by 3 bases and J by 3 bases, with 6 bases between the two germline ends. Looked up from germline, CDR1 is GTSNPN and CDR2 is SVGIG (reference sequence).

This clone has ten or more counts. Read data end 3 residues before the CDR3 end; the end is taken from the germline J gene. This chain joins TRBV2 and TRBJ1-1; no clear D gene. Trimming removed 5 bases at V and 0 bases at J, with 7 bases between. CDR1 is SNHLY and CDR2 is FYNNEI in the germline V gene. The CDR3 runs to 13 residues. CDR3 DNA, as far as it was read: TGTGCCAGCAGTCCGACACTGAACACTGAA. This encodes CASSPTLNTE. The whole CDR3 protein reads CASSPTLNTEAFF.

This clone was detected many times. The CDR3 is cut off 3 residues early in the read; its end comes from the germline J gene. The V and J genes are TRBV7-9 and TRBJ2-2; tentative D call: TRBD1 (6 bases). The CDR3 runs 15 residues. The germline CDR1 and CDR2 sequences are SEHNR and FQNEAQ (reference sequence). The V gene lost 5 bases and the J gene lost 0 bases, with 10 bases spanning the gap. Here the CDR3 reads CASSPQGSNTGELFF. CDR3 DNA (partial): TGTGCCAGCAGCCCCCAGGGGTCGAACACCGGGGAG.

This clone was counted a few times. The read ends 3 residues before the CDR3 terminus; that terminus is restored from the germline J gene. The chain employs TRBV30 and TRBJ2-3, with 16 bases matching TRBD2. Germline-derived CDR1 and CDR2 are GTSNPN and SVGIG (reference sequence). This CDR3 has 15 residues. CDR3 sequence reads: CASTGTSGGGETQYF. Partial CDR3 DNA: TGTGCCTCGACCGGGACTAGCGGGGGGGGAGAGACG. The full variable domain, with the rest looked up from reference TRBV30 and TRBJ2-3, is SQTIHQWPATLVQPVGSPLSLECTVEGTSNPNLYWYRQAAGRGLQLLFYSVGIGQISSEVPQNLSASRPQDRQFILSSKKLLLSDSGFYLCASTGTSGGGETQYFGPGTRLTVL.

This clone appeared many times. Coverage ceases 3 residues before the CDR3 finishes, and the germline J gene fills in the end. The J gene is TRBJ1-2, the V gene TRBV20-1; 12 nucleotides match TRBD1. Trimming cost V 6 bases and J 7 bases; bases outside gene matches: 6. The CDR3 has 13 residues. Germline V lookup: CDR1 DFQATT, CDR2 SNEGSKA (reference sequence). CDR3 protein: CSADGTGGVGYTF. The covered CDR3 bases are TGCAGTGCGGACGGGACAGGGGGCGTTGGC.

This clone was seen at least ten times. The read terminates 3 residues ahead of where the CDR3 ends, so the germline J gene completes it. The chain carries TRBV30 and TRBJ2-1; TRBD2 matches 9 bases. After removal of 1 base from V and 0 bases from J, the junction contained 4 bases not matched to a gene. The CDR3 sequence is 16 residues long. Germline V CDR1 and CDR2: GTSNPN, SVGIG (reference sequence). CDR3 bases read: TGTGCCTGGAGTGAAGCGGGAGGTCTCTCCTACAATGAG. Its protein is CAWSEAGGLSYNE. From start to end, the CDR3 is CAWSEAGGLSYNEQFF.

Ten or more counts support this clone. The read terminates 3 residues ahead of where the CDR3 ends, so the germline J gene completes it. The chain is built from TRBV2 and TRBJ1-2, with a weak D call TRBD1 (5 bases). Germline V gene data show CDR1 as SNHLY and CDR2 as FYNNEI. Trimming removed 0 bases from V and 7 bases from J, with 12 bases in between. The CDR3 loop spans 14 amino acids. CDR3 sequence: CASSEAREYAGYTF. The part of the CDR3 DNA that was read is TGTGCCAGCAGTGAAGCCAGGGAATACGCTGGC.

At least ten counts were recorded for this clone. The read falls 3 residues short of the CDR3 end, and the missing part is taken from the germline J gene. The V call is TRBV2, the J call TRBJ2-5; TRBD1 matches at 9 bases. The CDR3 contains 16 residues. CDR1 is SNHLY and CDR2 is FYNNEI in the germline V gene. V trimming: 6 bases; J trimming: 5 bases; junction bases outside the gene matches: 13. The sequenced part of the CDR3 DNA is TGTGCCAGCAGCCTTATACCGGGACAGGGTTCGGAGACC. This gives the protein CASSLIPGQGSET. The full CDR3 sequence reads CASSLIPGQGSETQYF.

This clone was recorded at least ten times. The read halts 3 residues ahead of the CDR3 end, with the missing end drawn from the germline J gene. The J gene is TRBJ1-2, the V gene TRBV7-9; tentatively, D is TRBD1 (5 bases). The CDR3 is 15 amino acids. The V gene lost 2 bases and the J gene lost 6 bases, with 16 bases spanning the gap. CDR1 and CDR2 (germline): SEHNR, FQNEAQ (reference sequence). CDR3 DNA, as far as it was read: TGTGCCAGCAGCTTATCGGTACGGGGGTGGGATGGC. Encoded protein: CASSLSVRGWDG. The full CDR3 reads CASSLSVRGWDGYTF.

This clone was found many times. The junction differs from germline at one of its ends, possibly a read error. The CDR3 end is not reached by the read, which stops 3 residues before it; the germline J gene fills it in. The same CDR3 also results from other DNA sequences found in this sample. The chain has TRBV6-2 or TRBV6-3 and TRBJ2-2, with D unresolved. Germline CDR1 reads MNHEY; CDR2 reads SVGEGT. This CDR3 contains 17 residues. The covered CDR3 bases are TGCGCCAGCAGACTCCCTCAAGACTCGAAGAACACCGGGGAG. As protein: CASRLPQDSKNTGE. In full, the CDR3 reads CASRLPQDSKNTGELFF.